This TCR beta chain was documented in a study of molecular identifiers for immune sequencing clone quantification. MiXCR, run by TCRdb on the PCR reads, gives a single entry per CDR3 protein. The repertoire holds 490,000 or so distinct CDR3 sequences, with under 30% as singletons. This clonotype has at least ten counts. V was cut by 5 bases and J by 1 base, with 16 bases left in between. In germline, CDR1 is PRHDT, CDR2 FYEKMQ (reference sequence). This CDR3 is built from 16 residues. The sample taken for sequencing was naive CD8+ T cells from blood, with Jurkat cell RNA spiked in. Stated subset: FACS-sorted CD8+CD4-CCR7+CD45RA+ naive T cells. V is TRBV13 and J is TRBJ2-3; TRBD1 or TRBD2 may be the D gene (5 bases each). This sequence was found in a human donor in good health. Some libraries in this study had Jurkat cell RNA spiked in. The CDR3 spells CASSPASGPGTDTQYF. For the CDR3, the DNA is TGTGCCAGCAGCCCTGCCTCGGGGCCAGGCACAGATACGCAGTATTTT.